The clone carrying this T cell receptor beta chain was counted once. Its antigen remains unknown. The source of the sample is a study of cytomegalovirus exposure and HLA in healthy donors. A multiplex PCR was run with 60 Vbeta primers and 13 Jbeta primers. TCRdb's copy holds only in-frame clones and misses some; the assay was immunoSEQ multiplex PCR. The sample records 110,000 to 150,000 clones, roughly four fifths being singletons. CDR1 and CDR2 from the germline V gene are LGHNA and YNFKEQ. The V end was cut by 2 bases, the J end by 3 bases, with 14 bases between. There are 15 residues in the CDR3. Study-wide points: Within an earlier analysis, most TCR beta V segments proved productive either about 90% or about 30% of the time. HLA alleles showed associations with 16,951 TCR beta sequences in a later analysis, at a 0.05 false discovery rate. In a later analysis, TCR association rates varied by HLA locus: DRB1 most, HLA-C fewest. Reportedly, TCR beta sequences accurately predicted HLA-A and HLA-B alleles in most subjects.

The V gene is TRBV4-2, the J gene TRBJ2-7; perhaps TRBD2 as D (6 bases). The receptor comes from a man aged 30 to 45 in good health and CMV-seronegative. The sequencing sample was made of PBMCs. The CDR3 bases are TGTGCCAGCAGCCAAAGTAGCGGAAAGGGCTACGAGCAGTACTTC. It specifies CASSQSSGKGYEQYF.